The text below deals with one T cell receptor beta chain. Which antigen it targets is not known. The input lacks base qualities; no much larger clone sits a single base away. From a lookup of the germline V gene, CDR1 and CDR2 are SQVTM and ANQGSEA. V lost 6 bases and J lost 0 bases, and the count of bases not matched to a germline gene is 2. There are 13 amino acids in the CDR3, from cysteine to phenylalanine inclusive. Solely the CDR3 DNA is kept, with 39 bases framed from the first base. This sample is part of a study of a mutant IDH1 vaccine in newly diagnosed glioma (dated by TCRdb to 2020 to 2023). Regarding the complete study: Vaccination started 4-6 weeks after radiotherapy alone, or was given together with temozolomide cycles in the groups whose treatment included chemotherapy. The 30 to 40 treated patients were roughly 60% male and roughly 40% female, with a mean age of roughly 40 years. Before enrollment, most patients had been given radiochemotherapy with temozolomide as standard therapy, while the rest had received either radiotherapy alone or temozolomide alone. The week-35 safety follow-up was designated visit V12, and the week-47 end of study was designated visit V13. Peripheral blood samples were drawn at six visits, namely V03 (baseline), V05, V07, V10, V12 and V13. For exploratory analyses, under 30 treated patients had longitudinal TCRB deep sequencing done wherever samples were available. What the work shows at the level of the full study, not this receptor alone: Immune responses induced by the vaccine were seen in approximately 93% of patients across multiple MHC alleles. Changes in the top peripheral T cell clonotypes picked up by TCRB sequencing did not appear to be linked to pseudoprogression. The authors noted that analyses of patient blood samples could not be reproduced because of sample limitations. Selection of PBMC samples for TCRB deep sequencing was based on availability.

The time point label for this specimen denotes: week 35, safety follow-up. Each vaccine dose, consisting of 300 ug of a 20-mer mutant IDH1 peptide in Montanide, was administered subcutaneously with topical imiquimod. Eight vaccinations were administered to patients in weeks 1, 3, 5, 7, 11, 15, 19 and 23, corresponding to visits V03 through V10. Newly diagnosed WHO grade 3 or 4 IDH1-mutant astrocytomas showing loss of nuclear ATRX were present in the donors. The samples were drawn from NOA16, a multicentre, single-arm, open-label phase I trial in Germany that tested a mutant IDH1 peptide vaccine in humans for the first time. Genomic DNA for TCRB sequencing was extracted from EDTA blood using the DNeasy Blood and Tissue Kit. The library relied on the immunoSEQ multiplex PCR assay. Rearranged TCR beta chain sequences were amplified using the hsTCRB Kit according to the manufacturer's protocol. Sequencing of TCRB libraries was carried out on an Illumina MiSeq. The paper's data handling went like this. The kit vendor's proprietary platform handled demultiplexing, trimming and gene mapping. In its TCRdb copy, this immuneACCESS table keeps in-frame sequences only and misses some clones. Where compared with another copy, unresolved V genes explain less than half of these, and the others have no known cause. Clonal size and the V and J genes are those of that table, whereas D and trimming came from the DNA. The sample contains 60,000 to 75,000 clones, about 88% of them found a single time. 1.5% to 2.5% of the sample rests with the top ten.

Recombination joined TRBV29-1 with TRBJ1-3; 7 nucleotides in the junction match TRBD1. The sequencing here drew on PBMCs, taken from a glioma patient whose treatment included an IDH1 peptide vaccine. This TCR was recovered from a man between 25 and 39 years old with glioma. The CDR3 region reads CSVGTVSGNTIYF. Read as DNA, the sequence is TGCAGCGTGGGGACAGTCTCTGGAAACACCATATATTTT.